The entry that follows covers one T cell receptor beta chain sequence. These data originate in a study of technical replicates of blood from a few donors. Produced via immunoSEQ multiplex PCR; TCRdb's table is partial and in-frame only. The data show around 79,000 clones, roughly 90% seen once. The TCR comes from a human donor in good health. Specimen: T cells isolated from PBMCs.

The CDR3 coding sequence is TGTGCCAGCAGCGTAGTGATCGGGGGGGCCAAGAATGAGCAGTTCTTC. Its translation: CASSVVIGGAKNEQFF. The rearrangement links TRBV9 to TRBJ2-1; 8 bases align to TRBD2. Per the germline V gene, CDR1 is SGDLS and CDR2 is YYNGEE. Germline trimming cut 0 bases from V and 7 bases from J; bases unmatched to any gene: 9. The CDR3 spans 16 residues.